This T cell receptor (beta chain) originates from a study of blood T cells in healthy people across ages (dated by TCRdb to about 2015). In terms of the full investigation: In model experiments, template switching captured roughly one uniquely barcoded TCR beta cDNA molecule for every two T cells. Using deep sequencing normalized with unique cDNA molecular identifiers, the study measured how TCR beta repertoire diversity changes with age. Donors were grouped into four age groups: young (average roughly 17 years), middle-aged (39), aged (around 56) and long-lived (roughly 80). To avoid experimental bias, donors of different ages were distributed randomly across sequencing lanes. Using the same blood draw, the study looked at two additional independent replicas of 1 million unique cDNA reads for two donors, one aged 18 to 30 and the other aged 80 or older. The paper's findings and limits, for the study overall: Observed TCR beta diversity correlated strongly with the percentage of naive T cells measured by flow cytometry. Because profiling used bulk unsorted PBMCs, naive and antigen-experienced compartments could not be compared conclusively. As age increased, observed TCR beta diversity per million T cells dropped in a roughly linear way, and a significant reduction was already evident by age 40. Donor CMV infection status was unknown, potentially confounding age-related changes in expanded clonotypes. Estimates of total diversity based on one million sequenced T cells were considered lower bounds and underestimates. Compared with the aged group, the long-lived group had more naive CD4+ T cells, fewer expanded clones and increased TCR diversity, a pattern suggesting age selection.

Receptors were amplified or captured by 5' RACE. For sequencing, an Illumina HiSeq 2500 was employed. A second PCR of 7 to 11 cycles was run with a J-beta primer mix and a sample-barcoded 5' primer. A unique molecular identifier was introduced onto each TCR beta cDNA molecule by a template-switch 5' adaptor carrying 12 random nucleotides. At least 3 million CDR3-containing paired-end reads were obtained from each sample. First-strand cDNA synthesis was performed from all RNA using the Mint cDNA synthesis kit, with priming by a TRBC-specific oligonucleotide. All cDNA was treated with uracil-DNA glycosylase and then went through a first 18-cycle PCR with the universal primers M1SS and BC2_uni_R. For the original study's pipeline: Normalization of each sample was performed by random selection of 1 million high-quality reads, each carrying a distinct molecular identifier. Reads sharing molecular identifiers were discarded rather than binned into consensus sequences. MiTCR, with a Q25 quality threshold and the strictest error-elimination algorithm, was used for CDR3 identification, clonotype clustering and error correction. Lower-bound total TCR beta diversity was estimated with a nonparametric unseen species model using Euler transformation. TCRdb handled the public reads itself, with Q25 trimming in fastp and clone calling in MiXCR, and kept productive beta chains. Identical CDR3 protein sequences are pooled into one entry, listed with their most common genes and DNA. What appears here as the V and J calls and clone size reflects TCRdb's work, not the paper's. The sample table shows 600,000 or so distinct CDR3 sequences, and about 30% are seen once. The ten largest account for 15% to 18% of the sample.

The CDR3 starts with the cysteine, ends with the phenylalanine, and has 14 residues. Only the CDR3 DNA is retained, 42 bases long and in frame from the first base. According to the germline V gene, CDR1 reads SNHLY and CDR2 reads FYNNEI. Trimming takes 7 bases off V and 3 bases off J; junction bases not matched to a gene: 5. This clonotype was counted many times. The antigen it recognizes is unknown. The sample holds no much larger clone one base away, and base qualities are not on file. Donors were under 40 systemically healthy Caucasian individuals from Russia aged roughly 6 to 95 years. Each donor gave about 9.7 milliliters of peripheral blood, drawn into EDTA-treated Vacutainer tubes. Ficoll-Paque density-gradient centrifugation was used to isolate PBMCs, with at least 7 million obtained per sample. Total RNA, at least 6 micrograms per sample, was extracted from PBMCs with Trizol reagent. Naive CD45RAhigh/CD27high T cell percentages were measured by flow cytometry on a PBMC aliquot from every donor.

The sequence derives from an elderly woman in good health. The sample was blood. The chain is assembled from TRBV2 and TRBJ1-4, with 7 central nucleotides matching TRBD1. The nucleotide sequence is TGTGCCAGCAACAGGGGCGCGTCTAATGAAAAACTGTTTTTT. This codes for CASNRGASNEKLFF.